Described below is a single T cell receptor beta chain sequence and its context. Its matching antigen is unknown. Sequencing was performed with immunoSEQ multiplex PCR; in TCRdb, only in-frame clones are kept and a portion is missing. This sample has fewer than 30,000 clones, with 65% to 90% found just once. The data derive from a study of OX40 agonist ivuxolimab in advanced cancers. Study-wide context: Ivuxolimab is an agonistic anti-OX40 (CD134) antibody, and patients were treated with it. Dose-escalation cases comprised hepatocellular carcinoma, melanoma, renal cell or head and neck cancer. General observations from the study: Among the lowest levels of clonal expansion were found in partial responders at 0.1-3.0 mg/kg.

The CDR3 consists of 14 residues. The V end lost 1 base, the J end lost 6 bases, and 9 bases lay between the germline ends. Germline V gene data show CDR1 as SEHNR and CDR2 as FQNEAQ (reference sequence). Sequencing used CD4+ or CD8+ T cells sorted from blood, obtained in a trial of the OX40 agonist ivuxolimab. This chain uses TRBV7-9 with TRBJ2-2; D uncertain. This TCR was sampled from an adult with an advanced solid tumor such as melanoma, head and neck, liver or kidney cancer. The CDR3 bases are TGTGCCAGCAGCTTAGTCTCCAGCGCCGGGGAGCTGTTTTTT. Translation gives CASSLVSSAGELFF.